This TCR beta chain was captured in a study of T cell changes during pregnancy in multiple sclerosis. The table came from immunoSEQ multiplex PCR; TCRdb's copy has only in-frame clones and leaves some out. Of 35,000 to 50,000 clones listed, 90% were seen once; the top ten hold 4.7%. The CDR3 has 15 amino acids. CDR1 is SGHVS and CDR2 is FQNEAQ in the germline V gene. With 7 bases removed from V and 0 bases from J, the gap between germline ends came to 13 bases. This chain connects TRBV7-8 to TRBJ1-5; D may be TRBD1 (5 bases). The TCR comes from a female donor in good health, enrolled as a control in a pregnancy study. The sequences come from peripheral blood, collected in the second trimester of pregnancy. The DNA for the CDR3 is TGTGCCAGCAAATTAGGGGATCTTAGCAATCAGCCCCAGCATTTT. Its translation: CASKLGDLSNQPQHF. The whole variable domain, remainder taken from reference TRBV7-8 and TRBJ1-5, is GAGVSQSPRYKVAKRGQDVALRCDPISGHVSLFWYQQALGQGPEFLTYFQNEAQLDKSGLPSDRFFAERPEGSVSTLKIQRTQQEDSAVYLCASKLGDLSNQPQHFGDGTRLSIL.